The next 10 T cell receptor beta chains were all read from a single sample in a study of blood T cell repertoires in COVID-19. Assay: immunoSEQ multiplex PCR; the TCRdb copy retains only in-frame clones and omits some. This table holds around 300,000 clones, roughly 90% found once. Sample: PBMCs or T cells enriched from blood (not recorded which). The source of these receptors is a woman aged 55-70 years who had recovered from COVID-19.

This clone has more than one count but fewer than ten. This rearrangement joins TRBV7-3 to TRBJ2-5; 7 bases align to TRBD2. Per germline, CDR1 SGHTA and CDR2 FQGTGA. J was trimmed by 5 bases and V by 3 bases; bases with no gene match: 3. CDR3 length: 13 amino acids. DNA for the CDR3: TGTGCCAGCAGCTTGTCCGGGAGGGAGACCCAGTACTTC. Residues: CASSLSGRETQYF.

The chain carries TRBV5-6 and TRBJ2-2, with D possibly matching TRBD1 (5 bases). There are 17 residues in the CDR3. The germline gives CDR1 SGHDT, CDR2 YYEEEE. Trimming stripped 1 base from V and 2 bases from J, with 15 bases between. The CDR3 sequence: CASSLFRTILNTGELFF. The CDR3 bases are TGTGCCAGCAGCTTGTTCCGGACAATCCTTAACACCGGGGAGCTGTTTTTT.

The V call is TRBV19, the J call TRBJ1-1; 9 bases agree with TRBD1. The CDR3 extends over 15 amino acids. J was trimmed by 3 bases and V by 7 bases; bases with no gene match: 9. CDR1 is LNHDA and CDR2 is SQIVND in the germline V gene (reference sequence). As DNA, the CDR3 is TGTGCCAGTACCCCGGGGACAGGGTATGACACTGAAGCTTTCTTT. It yields the protein CASTPGTGYDTEAFF.

This clone was found a few times. The chain couples TRBV28 to TRBJ2-2, with 8 positions matching TRBD2. This CDR3 is 17 amino acids long. J gave up 4 bases and V 3 bases, and 10 bases lay outside the gene matches. CDR1 is MDHEN, CDR2 SYDVKM, per germline. CDR3: CASSLSLGRARTGELFF. Here the CDR3 DNA reads TGTGCCAGCAGTTTGAGTCTCGGGAGGGCGCGCACCGGGGAGCTGTTTTTT.

The rearrangement links TRBV12-3 or TRBV12-4 to TRBJ2-7, with TRBD1 as a possible D gene (6 bases). The CDR3 loop spans 12 amino acids. V was clipped by 5 bases and J by 7 bases, with 12 bases between them. CDR3 DNA: TGTGCCAGCAGTCCTCGACAGGATGAGCAGTACTTC. Protein: CASSPRQDEQYF.

V gene TRBV18 combines with J gene TRBJ2-1, with TRBD1 identical over 11 bases. Germline V gene lookup returns CDR1 KGHSH and CDR2 LQKENI. V lost 0 bases and J lost 6; bases outside the gene matches: 4. The CDR3 spans 16 residues. The CDR3 DNA follows: TGTGCCAGCTCACCACCGGGACAGGGGGTCCTCAATGAGCAGTTCTTC. Its translation is CASSPPGQGVLNEQFF. Full variable domain (rest looked up from reference TRBV18 and TRBJ2-1): NAGVMQNPRHLVRRRGQEARLRCSPMKGHSHVYWYRQLPEEGLKFMVYLQKENIIDESGMPKERFSAEFPKEGPSILRIQQVVRGDSAAYFCASSPPGQGVLNEQFFGPGTRLTVL.

The chain combines TRBV5-1 with TRBJ2-5; a weak D match, TRBD1 (5 bases). Trimming shortened V by 0 bases and J by 5 bases, and 14 bases separated the two germline ends. This CDR3 is built from 15 residues. The germline V gene has CDR1 SGHRS and CDR2 YFSETQ. The CDR3 nucleotides read TGCGCCAGCAGCTTGGAATCTTTAGGGGTTGAGACCCAGTACTTC. It encodes CASSLESLGVETQYF.

The chain is built from TRBV5-1 and TRBJ2-5; a weak D match, TRBD1 (5 bases). This CDR3 has 13 amino acids. Germline V lookup: CDR1 SGHRS, CDR2 YFSETQ. With 0 bases removed from V and 9 bases from J, the gap between germline ends came to 12 bases. CDR3 sequence reads: CASSLEQVAAQYF. CDR3 bases: TGCGCCAGCAGCTTGGAACAGGTGGCGGCCCAGTACTTC.

The chain is built from TRBV24-1 and TRBJ2-5; 8 bases line up with TRBD2. The CDR3 covers 15 residues. In germline, CDR1 is KGHDR, CDR2 SFDVKD. Trimming took 0 bases from V and 3 from J; bases not matched to a gene: 2. The CDR3 nucleotides are TGTGCCACCAGTGATTTGCGAGCGGGGGAAGAGACCCAGTACTTC. As protein: CATSDLRAGEETQYF.

V and J are TRBV5-1 and TRBJ1-6, with unresolved D. The V gene's germline CDR1 is SGHRS and CDR2 YFSETQ. This CDR3 has 13 residues. V was trimmed by 5 bases and J by 5 bases, leaving 8 bases between them. CDR3 region: CASRAEDNSPLHF. CDR3 sequence (DNA): TGCGCCAGCAGGGCAGAGGATAATTCACCCCTCCACTTT.